This TCR beta chain originates from a study of blood T cell repertoires in COVID-19. On the study more broadly: COVID-19 samples from acute and convalescent phases originated in the United States, Italy and Spain. The cDNA or gDNA used as material had been derived from T cells, B-cell-depleted T cells, or PBMCs.

The V gene's germline CDR1 is SGHRS and CDR2 YFSETQ. V shed 3 bases, J shed 0 bases, and the junction held 5 bases outside the gene matches. The CDR3 has 16 residues. In the source study's methods: Using reference gene primer amplification, nucleated cell counts were estimated. The table came from immunoSEQ multiplex PCR; TCRdb's copy has only in-frame clones and leaves some out. From that table come the V and J calls and clone size; the DNA was used to work out D and trimming. The data hold 300,000 to 400,000 clones, with roughly 90% observed a single time. Enrollment of patients from Seattle took place during active infection, with longitudinal follow-up.

The sequence came from a woman in her sixties or seventies with COVID-19, enrolled during active disease. Sequencing input: peripheral blood. The chain couples TRBV5-1 to TRBJ1-3, with 8 bases fitting TRBD1. CDR3 region: CASSSGDRTSGNTIYF. The CDR3 DNA sequence: TGCGCCAGCAGCTCGGGGGACAGGACCTCTGGAAACACCATATATTTT.